Below, 19 T cell receptor beta chains from the same sample are listed, as sequenced in a study of blood T cell repertoires in COVID-19. Using immunoSEQ multiplex PCR, the repertoire was profiled, and TCRdb retains in-frame clones only, with some absent. The sample lists approximately 210,000 clones; 85% to 90% were seen once. The sequenced sample consisted of peripheral blood. These receptors originate from a man aged 45-60 years with COVID-19, enrolled during active disease.

V usage is TRBV6-6 and J usage is TRBJ2-1, with 10 bases that match TRBD1. Germline loops: CDR1 MNHNY, CDR2 SVGAGI (reference sequence). CDR3 length: 17 amino acids. V dropped 6 bases and J dropped 7; count of bases not matched to a gene: 15. The CDR3: CASSRIRQGALRNEQFF. CDR3 in DNA: TGTGCCAGCAGCCGAATTCGACAGGGGGCGCTTCGGAATGAGCAGTTCTTC.

This chain connects TRBV19 to TRBJ1-6, with 7 bases fitting TRBD1. The germline V gene encodes CDR1 LNHDA and CDR2 SQIVND (reference sequence). The junction had 9 bases not matched to a gene; V was cut back by 6 bases and J by 7 bases. The CDR3 runs 15 residues. In nucleotides, the CDR3 is TGTGCCAGTAGCCCAGTGACAGGGCCCAATTCACCCCTCCACTTT. Translating it yields CASSPVTGPNSPLHF.

This clone was counted between two and nine times. The rearrangement uses TRBV27 and TRBJ1-5; 8 nucleotides line up with TRBD1. Germline V CDR1 and CDR2: MNHEY, SMNVEV (reference sequence). The junction had 3 bases not matched to a gene; V was cut back by 4 bases and J by 4 bases. The CDR3 consists of 14 residues. CDR3 sequence reads: CASSSWTGNQPQHF. For the CDR3, the DNA is TGTGCCAGCAGTTCCTGGACAGGGAATCAGCCCCAGCATTTT.

This sequence joins TRBV6-5 and TRBJ2-7; D may be TRBD1 (6 bases). From germline, CDR1 is MNHEY and CDR2 SVGAGI. The V and J ends lost 6 bases and 3 bases respectively, with 15 bases between them. The CDR3 extends over 14 amino acids. CDR3 DNA sequence: TGTGCCAGCAGCGCCGGGACAAATATCTACGAGCAGTACTTC. Protein: CASSAGTNIYEQYF.

The sample holds one count of this clone. The chain uses TRBV7-9 and TRBJ1-5; D gene unclear. This CDR3 contains 16 residues. Germline CDR1 reads SEHNR; CDR2 reads FQNEAQ (reference sequence). V dropped 5 bases and J dropped 7 bases, with 21 bases sitting between them. This CDR3 is CASSTTTTPRNQPQHF. For the CDR3, the DNA is TGTGCCAGCAGCACGACGACGACCCCCAGGAACCAGCCCCAGCATTTT.

There are a few counts of this clone. The chain employs TRBV25-1 and TRBJ1-4; possibly TRBD1 for D (5 bases). Trimming took off 7 bases at V and 6 bases at J, with 18 bases between the two ends. The CDR3 sequence is 15 residues long. CDR1 MGHDK and CDR2 SYGVNS come from the germline V gene. The CDR3 nucleotides are TGTGCCAGCACCCACACGGGTGGGGCATATGAAAAACTGTTTTTT. Translating gives CASTHTGGAYEKLFF.

This clone was counted once. The chain has TRBV6-5 and TRBJ2-7; weak D call: TRBD2 (7 bases). The CDR3 has 16 residues. Germline CDR1 is MNHEY and CDR2 is SVGAGI. The V gene lost 0 bases and the J gene lost 1 base, with 13 bases spanning the gap. The CDR3 DNA sequence: TGTGCCAGCAGTTACTCTTCCGGGGGGCCGTCCTACGAGCAGTACTTC. It specifies CASSYSSGGPSYEQYF.

V is TRBV6-5 and J is TRBJ1-5; D is possibly TRBD1 (6 bases). Trimming took off 5 bases at V and 4 bases at J, with 15 bases between the two ends. Germline values: CDR1 MNHEY, CDR2 SVGAGI. CDR3 length: 15 residues. The CDR3: CASSQYTGSNQPQHF. The DNA for the CDR3 is TGTGCCAGCAGTCAATATACAGGGAGTAATCAGCCCCAGCATTTT.

The chain is built from TRBV7-2 and TRBJ1-1; 9 nucleotides align to TRBD1. The V segment lost 5 bases and the J segment 0 bases; nucleotides outside the gene matches: 16. This CDR3 spans 19 amino acids. Germline V gene sequence: CDR1 SGHTA, CDR2 FQGNSA. The CDR3 DNA reads TGTGCCAGCAGCCCTGGGACAGGGTGGTTGATACGGATGAACACTGAAGCTTTCTTT. It yields the protein CASSPGTGWLIRMNTEAFF. Using reference TRBV7-2 and TRBJ1-1 for the parts outside the CDR3, the full variable domain is GAGVSQSPSNKVTEKGKDVELRCDPISGHTALYWYRQSLGQGLEFLIYFQGNSAPDKSGLPSDRFSAERTGGSVSTLTIQRTQQEDSAVYLCASSPGTGWLIRMNTEAFFGQGTRLTVV.

This chain joins TRBV19 and TRBJ2-2; unclear D gene. Between the trimmed V and J ends, which lost 6 bases and 2 bases, there was a span of 10 bases. This CDR3 contains 14 residues. The germline V gene has CDR1 LNHDA and CDR2 SQIVND (reference sequence). The CDR3 nucleotides read TGTGCCAGTAGCCGCGGTGCTAACACCGGGGAGCTGTTTTTT. Its translation is CASSRGANTGELFF.

The V call is TRBV7-8, the J call TRBJ2-1; 8 positions agree with TRBD2. The CDR3 is 16 residues long. Germline V gene sequence: CDR1 SGHVS, CDR2 FQNEAQ. V lost 1 base to trimming and J lost 4 bases; unmatched junction nucleotides: 6. CDR3 sequence reads: CASSLGTAGVYNEQFF. The CDR3 nucleotides read TGTGCCAGCAGCTTAGGTACAGCGGGGGTTTACAATGAGCAGTTCTTC. The full variable domain, rest sourced from reference TRBV7-8 and TRBJ2-1, is GAGVSQSPRYKVAKRGQDVALRCDPISGHVSLFWYQQALGQGPEFLTYFQNEAQLDKSGLPSDRFFAERPEGSVSTLKIQRTQQEDSAVYLCASSLGTAGVYNEQFFGPGTRLTVL.

This chain connects TRBV13 to TRBJ2-7, with 7 bases aligning to TRBD1. This CDR3 comprises 15 residues. V shed 5 bases and J 0 bases; nucleotides not matched to a gene: 7. The germline gives CDR1 PRHDT, CDR2 FYEKMQ (reference sequence). In nucleotides, the CDR3 is TGTGCCAGCAGCCCTCCCGGGACAGCCTCCTACGAGCAGTACTTC. It encodes CASSPPGTASYEQYF.

The chain combines TRBV10-3 with TRBJ2-2, with 10 nucleotides matching TRBD1. The CDR3 covers 14 residues. Trimming at V came to 6 bases and at J to 5 bases, leaving 3 bases not matched to a gene. The germline V gene encodes CDR1 ENHRY and CDR2 SYGVKD. The CDR3 bases are TGTGCCATCAGAAGACAGGGGGCTACCGGGGAGCTGTTTTTT. This encodes CAIRRQGATGELFF.

In the case of this clone: The identical CDR3 is also encoded by other nucleotide sequences in the sample. This sequence joins TRBV6-1 and TRBJ1-5; D not resolved. Per germline, CDR1 MNHNS and CDR2 SASEGT. V was trimmed by 1 base and J by 0 bases, leaving 4 bases between them. CDR3 size: 14 residues. CDR3 nucleotides: TGTGCCAGCAGTGAAGGGAGTAGCAATCAGCCCCAGCATTTT. Translating it yields CASSEGSSNQPQHF.

The chain couples TRBV2 to TRBJ2-7; 8 bases align to TRBD1. With 6 bases clipped from V and 0 bases from J, the junction kept 7 bases outside the gene matches. CDR1 is SNHLY, CDR2 FYNNEI, per germline. CDR3 length equals 15 residues. The CDR3 nucleotides are TGTGCCAGCAGCAGGGACAGGCCGAGCTCCTACGAGCAGTACTTC. Amino acid sequence: CASSRDRPSSYEQYF.

The J gene is TRBJ1-4, the V gene TRBV7-9; 8 bases are shared with TRBD1. The CDR3 totals 17 residues. Germline V gives CDR1 SEHNR, CDR2 FQNEAQ (reference sequence). V lost 5 bases, J lost 10 bases, and 18 bases stayed unmatched. In nucleotides, the CDR3 is TGTGCCAGCAGCCTAGGACAGGGTCTGGGGGAGGAAGGAAAACTGTTTTTT. Amino acids: CASSLGQGLGEEGKLFF.

This clone was seen only once. The V call is TRBV29-1, the J call TRBJ1-1, with 9 bases that match TRBD1. This CDR3 is built from 14 residues. Germline V gene data show CDR1 as SQVTM and CDR2 as ANQGSEA. V lost 3 bases, J lost 0 bases, and 2 bases stayed unmatched. The CDR3: CSVDGTGLNTEAFF. CDR3 nucleotide sequence: TGCAGCGTTGATGGGACAGGGTTGAACACTGAAGCTTTCTTT.

This clone was counted a single time. The genes are TRBV7-6 and TRBJ2-2; D ambiguous. This CDR3 is 15 amino acids long. V lost 0 bases and J 0 bases, leaving 5 bases between the germline ends. CDR1 is SGHVS, CDR2 FNYEAQ, per germline. The CDR3 nucleotides read TGTGCCAGCAGCTTAGCGGGCGCGAACACCGGGGAGCTGTTTTTT. Protein product: CASSLAGANTGELFF.

The V call is TRBV6-2 or TRBV6-3, the J call TRBJ1-5; 7 nucleotides match TRBD1. CDR1 and CDR2 (germline): MNHEY, SVGEGT. The CDR3 extends over 17 amino acids. Unmatched junction bases numbered 7, after V lost 2 bases and J lost 0 bases. The CDR3 DNA reads TGTGCCAGCAGTTACCCGGGACAGAACTATAGCAATCAGCCCCAGCATTTT. Translating it yields CASSYPGQNYSNQPQHF.